The 18 T cell receptor beta chains given below trace back to one sample, sequenced in a study of neurological immune-mediated disorders. MiXCR, run by TCRdb on the 5' RACE reads, gives a single entry per CDR3 protein. The sample yields roughly 50,000 distinct CDR3 sequences, around 4% seen once. Material: PBMCs. These receptors all stem from a woman aged 55-70 years with multiple sclerosis.

This clonotype has ten or more counts. The chain links TRBV7-2 to TRBJ2-1; 10 nucleotides line up with TRBD2. V was pared by 1 base and J by 7 bases, with 7 bases of the junction left unmatched. Germline-derived CDR1 and CDR2 are SGHTA and FQGNSA. The CDR3 extends over 16 amino acids. The CDR3 nucleotides read TGTGCCAGCAGCTTAGGTATTAGCGGGGGGCAGAATGAGCAGTTCTTC. Protein sequence: CASSLGISGGQNEQFF.

This clonotype was found once. The genes are TRBV20-1 and TRBJ2-5; the D is unclear. The CDR3 is 15 amino acids. The V end lost 1 base, the J end lost 5 bases, and 17 bases lay between the germline ends. Germline assignment: CDR1 DFQATT and CDR2 SNEGSKA (reference sequence). CDR3 nucleotides: TGCAGTGCTAGAGCAGTCCGGCGCGTGGAGGAGACCCAGTACTTC. Its translation is CSARAVRRVEETQYF.

In this sample, this clonotype turned up many times. The V and J genes are TRBV12-3 or TRBV12-4 and TRBJ2-1; 8 nucleotides agree with TRBD1. Trimming removed 3 bases from V and 6 bases from J; junction bases left unmatched: 13. This CDR3 spans 17 amino acids. This CDR3 reads CASSFTDGQGFGNEQFF. The CDR3 coding sequence is TGTGCCAGCAGTTTCACCGACGGACAGGGCTTCGGCAATGAGCAGTTCTTC.

This clonotype occurred many times. The chain employs TRBV9 and TRBJ2-6, with D possibly being TRBD1 (5 bases). This CDR3 contains 18 residues. The germline V gene encodes CDR1 SGDLS and CDR2 YYNGEE. Trimming stripped 4 bases from V and 0 bases from J, with 17 bases between. The CDR3 loop reads CASSPRDSQSSGANVLTF. The CDR3 DNA sequence: TGTGCCAGCAGCCCCCGTGACAGCCAGAGCTCTGGGGCCAACGTCCTGACTTTC. Complete variable domain (other parts from reference TRBV9 and TRBJ2-6): DSGVTQTPKHLITATGQRVTLRCSPRSGDLSVYWYQQSLDQGLQFLIQYYNGEERAKGNILERFSAQQFPDLHSELNLSSLELGDSALYFCASSPRDSQSSGANVLTFGAGSRLTVL.

This clonotype has just a few counts. The genes are TRBV5-1 and TRBJ2-3; perhaps TRBD2 as D (6 bases). Germline CDR1 is SGHRS and CDR2 is YFSETQ. Trimming left V 3 bases short and J 3 bases short, with 20 bases between. There are 17 residues in the CDR3. Here the CDR3 reads CASSSEGFGRKTDTQYF. The CDR3 region has the DNA TGCGCCAGCAGCTCGGAGGGGTTTGGCAGGAAAACAGATACGCAGTATTTT.

This clonotype was counted ten times or more. The chain links TRBV5-1 to TRBJ2-3, with D possibly being TRBD2 (6 bases). The V gene lost 1 base and the J gene lost 4 bases, with 13 bases spanning the gap. Germline loops: CDR1 SGHRS, CDR2 YFSETQ. This CDR3 spans 15 amino acids. The CDR3 sequence: CASSLSASDSDTQYF. DNA for the CDR3: TGCGCCAGCAGCTTGTCGGCTAGCGATTCAGATACGCAGTATTTT.

This clonotype came up many times. This CDR3 reads CASSQPLGSEQYF. The DNA of the CDR3 is TGTGCCAGCAGCCAACCGTTGGGAAGCGAGCAGTACTTC. This sequence joins TRBV3-1 and TRBJ2-7; D remains ambiguous. The germline gives CDR1 LGHDT, CDR2 YNNKEL (reference sequence). V was shortened by 2 bases and J by 6 bases, with 11 bases between the two germline ends. The CDR3 consists of 13 residues.

This clonotype occurred many times. The chain has TRBV6-5 and TRBJ1-5; no clear D gene. Trimming removed 4 bases from V and 4 bases from J, with 8 bases in between. The germline gives CDR1 MNHEY, CDR2 SVGAGI. This CDR3 has 13 amino acids. For the CDR3, the DNA is TGTGCCAGCAGTTTTTCGAGTAATCAGCCCCAGCATTTT. This codes for CASSFSSNQPQHF.

This clonotype has at least ten counts. V usage is TRBV7-2 and J usage is TRBJ2-2; D remains ambiguous. The CDR3 spans 12 residues. Germline lookup yields CDR1 SGHTA and CDR2 FQGNSA. Trimming shortened V by 4 bases and J by 0 bases, and 0 bases separated the two germline ends. CDR3 sequence (DNA): TGTGCCAGCAGCTCGAACACCGGGGAGCTGTTTTTT. This codes for CASSSNTGELFF.

There are many counts of this clonotype. The CDR3 protein is CASSHDYPDTQYF. CDR3 DNA sequence: TGCGCCAGCAGCCACGACTATCCAGATACGCAGTATTTT. The V call is TRBV5-1, the J call TRBJ2-3; perhaps TRBD2 as D (5 bases). The CDR3 has 13 residues. V dropped 4 bases and J dropped 4 bases, with 10 bases sitting between them. Per germline, CDR1 SGHRS and CDR2 YFSETQ.

This clonotype was picked up many times. The rearrangement links TRBV5-6 to TRBJ2-3, with D unclear. The germline CDR1 and CDR2 sequences are SGHDT and YYEEEE. The CDR3 is made up of 11 amino acids. Deletions cut 0 bases from V and 9 bases from J, with 5 bases between. CDR3 nucleotide sequence: TGTGCCAGCAGCTTGGTTGGAACGCAGTATTTT. Translated: CASSLVGTQYF.

This clonotype was recorded many times. The chain combines TRBV18 with TRBJ2-6, with 9 nucleotides matching TRBD1. The junction had 9 bases not matched to a gene; V was cut back by 6 bases and J by 0 bases. There are 18 residues in the CDR3. Germline V gene data show CDR1 as KGHSH and CDR2 as LQKENI. In nucleotides, the CDR3 is TGTGCCAGCTCCAGCGGACAGGGGTTTACCTCTGGGGCCAACGTCCTGACTTTC. The encoded protein is CASSSGQGFTSGANVLTF.

This clonotype was seen many times. The rearrangement joins TRBV10-3 to TRBJ2-3; tentatively, D is TRBD1 (5 bases). CDR1 ENHRY and CDR2 SYGVKD come from the germline V gene. With 2 bases removed from V and 3 bases from J, the gap between germline ends came to 6 bases. The CDR3 has 13 residues. CDR3 protein: CAISEKGTDTQYF. In DNA form, the CDR3 reads TGTGCCATCAGTGAGAAGGGGACAGATACGCAGTATTTT.

This chain links TRBV7-8 with TRBJ2-3; the match to TRBD1 covers 8 bases. Germline-derived CDR1 and CDR2 are SGHVS and FQNEAQ. The trim removed 5 bases at V and 2 bases at J, leaving 15 bases unmatched. The CDR3 extends over 18 amino acids. CDR3 in DNA: TGTGCCAGCAGCCAATCTGCCACGGGACAGGCTTCCACAGATACGCAGTATTTT. Its protein is CASSQSATGQASTDTQYF.

This clonotype was seen at least ten times. The chain carries TRBV29-1 and TRBJ1-1; D might be TRBD1 (6 bases). Germline lookup yields CDR1 SQVTM and CDR2 ANQGSEA. V dropped 5 bases and J dropped 7 bases, with 14 bases sitting between them. This CDR3 is 12 amino acids long. As DNA, the CDR3 is TGCAGCGTTCTGGGGGACAAGCATGAAGCTTTCTTT. Translation gives CSVLGDKHEAFF.

Ten or more counts support this clonotype. The CDR3 DNA reads TGCGCCAGCAGCGTGCGGGACAGCTTGACAGATACGCAGTATTTT. This sequence encodes CASSVRDSLTDTQYF. This rearrangement joins TRBV5-1 to TRBJ2-3; tentatively, D is TRBD1 (7 bases). The CDR3 runs to 15 residues. Looked up from germline, CDR1 is SGHRS and CDR2 is YFSETQ. V was clipped by 4 bases and J by 3 bases, with 15 bases between them.

This clonotype showed up many times. V gene TRBV11-3 combines with J gene TRBJ2-2, with D perhaps assigned TRBD1 or TRBD2 (6 bases each). The CDR3 loop spans 15 amino acids. Germline loops: CDR1 SGHNT, CDR2 YENEEA. V lost 5 bases and J 1 base, leaving 11 bases between the germline ends. This chain's CDR3 is CASSPRGGNTGELFF. CDR3 bases: TGTGCCAGCAGCCCCAGGGGAGGGAACACCGGGGAGCTGTTTTTT.

This clonotype was found a few times. The genes are TRBV5-1 and TRBJ2-1, with 9 bases matching TRBD1. V shed 2 bases and J 7 bases; nucleotides not matched to a gene: 4. The CDR3 loop spans 14 amino acids. Per the germline V gene, CDR1 is SGHRS and CDR2 is YFSETQ. The CDR3: CASSFGQGFNEQFF. CDR3 nucleotide sequence: TGCGCCAGCAGCTTTGGACAGGGGTTTAATGAGCAGTTCTTC.